One T cell receptor (beta chain) is described in this entry. Its antigen is currently unknown. The data are from a study of vaccination and CD4 T cells after COVID-19. Stated treatment: roughly nine-day PBMC culture with coronavirus spike peptide pools or control peptides (ViraFEST assay). During the years 2011-2018, before the COVID-19 pandemic, the unexposed donor's CD4+ T cells were collected. Once peptide pools had expanded antigen-specific T cells, ViraFEST sequenced TCRs. Regarding the study as a whole: Among those convalescent, a median 86.3% of reactive clones emerged solely post-vaccination.

Sequencing of cultured CD4+ T cell DNA used the Oncomine TCR Beta short-read assay. Genomic DNA extraction was carried out from cultured CD4+ T cells. TCRdb redid the calling of the PCR reads with MiXCR, one entry per CDR3 protein. The sample gives approximately 7,300 distinct CDR3 sequences, 35% of which show up once; around 30% is in the top ten. The sample comprised CD4+ T cells from blood, cultured in vitro. The TCR originated in a human donor in good health.

CDR3 loop: CSAPGRGIYEQYF. Here the CDR3 DNA reads TGCAGTGCCCCGGGAAGGGGAATTTACGAGCAGTACTTC. V and J are TRBV20-1 and TRBJ2-7, with D perhaps given as TRBD1 or TRBD2 (5 bases each). CDR1 DFQATT and CDR2 SNEGSKA come from the germline V gene (reference sequence). The CDR3 sequence is 13 residues long. V was trimmed by 6 bases and J by 4 bases, leaving 16 bases between them.